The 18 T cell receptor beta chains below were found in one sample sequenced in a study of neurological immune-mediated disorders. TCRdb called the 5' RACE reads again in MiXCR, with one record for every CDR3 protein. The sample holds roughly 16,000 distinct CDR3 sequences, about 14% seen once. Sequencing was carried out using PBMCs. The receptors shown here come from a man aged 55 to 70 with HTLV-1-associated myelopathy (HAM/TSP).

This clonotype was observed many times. CDR3 nucleotide sequence: TGTGCCAGCAGTTTGGCCAGCGGGGGGGCGGGGGAGCAGTTCTTC. Translating it yields CASSLASGGAGEQFF. V usage is TRBV12-3 or TRBV12-4 and J usage is TRBJ2-1; the match to TRBD2 covers 10 bases. The CDR3 sequence is 15 residues long. With V trimmed by 3 bases and J by 10 bases, 9 bases remained unmatched.

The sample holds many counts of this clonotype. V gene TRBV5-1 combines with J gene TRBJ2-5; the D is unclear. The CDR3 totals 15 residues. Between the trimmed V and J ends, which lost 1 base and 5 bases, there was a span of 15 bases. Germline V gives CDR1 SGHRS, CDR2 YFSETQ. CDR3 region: CASSLRAEKSETQYF. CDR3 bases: TGCGCCAGCAGCTTGCGGGCAGAGAAGTCGGAGACCCAGTACTTC.

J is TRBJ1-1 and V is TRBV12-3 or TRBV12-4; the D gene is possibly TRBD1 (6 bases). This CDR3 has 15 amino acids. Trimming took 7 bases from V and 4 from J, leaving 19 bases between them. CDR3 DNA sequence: TGTGCCAGCATTCCACCTACAGGGTCGGGCACTGAAGCTTTCTTT. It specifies CASIPPTGSGTEAFF.

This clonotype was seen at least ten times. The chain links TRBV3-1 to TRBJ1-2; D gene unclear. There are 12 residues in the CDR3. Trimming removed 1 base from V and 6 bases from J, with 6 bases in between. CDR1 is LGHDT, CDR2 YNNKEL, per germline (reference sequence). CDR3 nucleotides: TGTGCCAGCAGCCAAGGAAGCGATGGCTACACCTTC. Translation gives CASSQGSDGYTF.

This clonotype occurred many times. CDR3 sequence (DNA): TGCGCCAGGGGGGAAGGGTGGAGAAACGAGCAGTACTTC. Residues: CARGEGWRNEQYF. The V gene is TRBV5-1, the J gene TRBJ2-7; D may be TRBD1 or TRBD2 (5 bases each). The germline V gene encodes CDR1 SGHRS and CDR2 YFSETQ. Trimming took 8 bases from V and 5 from J, leaving 17 bases between them. The CDR3 has 13 amino acids. The variable domain in full, completed from reference TRBV5-1 and TRBJ2-7, reads KAGVTQTPRYLIKTRGQQVTLSCSPISGHRSVSWYQQTPGQGLQFLFEYFSETQRNKGNFPGRFSGRQFSNSRSEMNVSTLELGDSALYLCARGEGWRNEQYFGPGTRLTVT.

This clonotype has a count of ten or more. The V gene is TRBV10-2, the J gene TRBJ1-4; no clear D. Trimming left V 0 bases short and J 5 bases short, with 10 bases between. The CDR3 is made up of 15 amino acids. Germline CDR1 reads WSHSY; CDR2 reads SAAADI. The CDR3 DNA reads TGCGCCAGCAGTGAGTCGACGGGGTTAAATGAAAAACTGTTTTTT. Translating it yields CASSESTGLNEKLFF.

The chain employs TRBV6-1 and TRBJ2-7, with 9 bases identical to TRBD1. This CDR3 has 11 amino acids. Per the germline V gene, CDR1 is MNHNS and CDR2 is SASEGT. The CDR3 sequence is CVSSGGQGKYF. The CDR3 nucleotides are TGTGTCAGTAGTGGCGGACAGGGGAAGTACTTC.

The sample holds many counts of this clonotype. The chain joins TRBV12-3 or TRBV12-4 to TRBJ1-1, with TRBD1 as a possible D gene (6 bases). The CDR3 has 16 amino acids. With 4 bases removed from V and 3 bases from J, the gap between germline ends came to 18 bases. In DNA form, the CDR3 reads TGTGCCAGCAGTTCCATCGTGGACAGTAGAGACACTGAAGCTTTCTTT. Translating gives CASSSIVDSRDTEAFF.

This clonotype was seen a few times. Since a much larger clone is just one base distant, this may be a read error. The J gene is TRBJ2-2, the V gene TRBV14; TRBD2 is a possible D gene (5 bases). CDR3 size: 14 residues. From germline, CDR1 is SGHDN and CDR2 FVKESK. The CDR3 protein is CVSSHLGDTGELFF. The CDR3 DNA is TGTGTCAGCAGCCACCTCGGGGATACCGGGGAGCTGTTTTTT.

The chain's CDR3 is CASSLRQGAVTNTGELFF. The CDR3 region has the DNA TGTGCCAGCAGCTTAAGGCAGGGGGCCGTAACGAACACCGGGGAGCTGTTTTTT. The chain recombines TRBV7-2 with TRBJ2-2, with 8 bases lining up with TRBD1. The CDR3 is made up of 18 amino acids. The trim removed 2 bases at V and 0 bases at J, leaving 8 bases unmatched. Germline values: CDR1 SGHTA, CDR2 FQGNSA.

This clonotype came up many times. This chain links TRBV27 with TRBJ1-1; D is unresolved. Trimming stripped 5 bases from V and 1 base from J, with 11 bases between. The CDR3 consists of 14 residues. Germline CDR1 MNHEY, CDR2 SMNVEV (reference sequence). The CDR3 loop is CASSIGRRNTEAFF. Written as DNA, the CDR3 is TGTGCCAGCAGTATAGGACGGAGGAACACTGAAGCTTTCTTT.

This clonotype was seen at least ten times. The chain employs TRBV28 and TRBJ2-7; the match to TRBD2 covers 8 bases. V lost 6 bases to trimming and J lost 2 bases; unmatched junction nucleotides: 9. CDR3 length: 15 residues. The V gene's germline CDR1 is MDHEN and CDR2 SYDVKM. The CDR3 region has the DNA TGTGCCAGCAGGGGAAGCGGGGGAACCACCTACGAGCAGTACTTC. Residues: CASRGSGGTTYEQYF. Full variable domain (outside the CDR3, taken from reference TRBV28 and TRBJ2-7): DVKVTQSSRYLVKRTGEKVFLECVQDMDHENMFWYRQDPGLGLRLIYFSYDVKMKEKGDIPEGYSVSREKKERFSLILESASTNQTSMYLCASRGSGGTTYEQYFGPGTRLTVT.

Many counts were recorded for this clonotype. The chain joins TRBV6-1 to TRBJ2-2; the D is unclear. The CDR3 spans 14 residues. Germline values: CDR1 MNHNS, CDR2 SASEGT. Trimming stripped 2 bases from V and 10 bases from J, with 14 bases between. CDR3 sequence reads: CASSENPRPPELFF. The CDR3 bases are TGTGCCAGCAGTGAAAACCCCCGCCCCCCGGAGCTGTTTTTT.

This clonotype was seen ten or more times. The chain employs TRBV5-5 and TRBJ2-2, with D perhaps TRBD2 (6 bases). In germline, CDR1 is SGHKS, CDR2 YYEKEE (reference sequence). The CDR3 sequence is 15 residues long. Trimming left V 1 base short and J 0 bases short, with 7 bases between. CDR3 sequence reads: CASSLSGANTGELFF. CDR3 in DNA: TGTGCCAGCAGCTTGTCGGGAGCGAACACCGGGGAGCTGTTTTTT.

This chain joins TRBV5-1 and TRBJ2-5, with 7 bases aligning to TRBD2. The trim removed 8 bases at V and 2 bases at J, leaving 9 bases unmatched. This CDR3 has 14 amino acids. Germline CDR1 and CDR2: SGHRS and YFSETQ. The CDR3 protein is CASSRGGRQETQYF. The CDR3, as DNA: TGCGCCAGTAGCCGCGGGGGAAGACAAGAGACCCAGTACTTC. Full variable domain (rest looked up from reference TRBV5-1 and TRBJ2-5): KAGVTQTPRYLIKTRGQQVTLSCSPISGHRSVSWYQQTPGQGLQFLFEYFSETQRNKGNFPGRFSGRQFSNSRSEMNVSTLELGDSALYLCASSRGGRQETQYFGPGTRLLVL.

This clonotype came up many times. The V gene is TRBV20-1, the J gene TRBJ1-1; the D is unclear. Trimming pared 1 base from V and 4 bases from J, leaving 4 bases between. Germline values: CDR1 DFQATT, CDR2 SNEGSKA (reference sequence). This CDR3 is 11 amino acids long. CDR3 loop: CSARGPTEAFF. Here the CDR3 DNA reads TGCAGTGCTAGAGGGCCCACTGAAGCTTTCTTT.

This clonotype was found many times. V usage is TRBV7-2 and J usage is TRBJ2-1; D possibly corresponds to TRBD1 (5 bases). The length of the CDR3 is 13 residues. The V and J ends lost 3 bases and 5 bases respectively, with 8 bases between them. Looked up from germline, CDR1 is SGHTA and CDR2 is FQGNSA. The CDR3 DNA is TGTGCCAGCAGCTTCGACAGAAACAATGAGCAGTTCTTC. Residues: CASSFDRNNEQFF.

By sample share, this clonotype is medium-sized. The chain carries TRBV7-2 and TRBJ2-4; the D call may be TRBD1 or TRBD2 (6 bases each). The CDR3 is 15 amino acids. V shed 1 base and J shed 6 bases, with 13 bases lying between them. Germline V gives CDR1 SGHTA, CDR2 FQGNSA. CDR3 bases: TGTGCCAGCAGCTTAGTCGGGGGCCGGATAAACATTCAGTACTTC. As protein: CASSLVGGRINIQYF.